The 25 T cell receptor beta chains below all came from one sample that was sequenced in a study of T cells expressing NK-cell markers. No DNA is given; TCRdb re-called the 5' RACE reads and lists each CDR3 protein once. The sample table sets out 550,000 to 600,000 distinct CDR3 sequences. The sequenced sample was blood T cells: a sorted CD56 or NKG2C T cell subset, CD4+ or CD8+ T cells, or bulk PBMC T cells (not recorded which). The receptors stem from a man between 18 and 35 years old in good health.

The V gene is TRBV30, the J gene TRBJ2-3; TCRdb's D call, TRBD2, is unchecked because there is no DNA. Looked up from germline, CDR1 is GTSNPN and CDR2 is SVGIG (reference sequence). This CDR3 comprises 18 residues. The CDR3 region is CAWRPLRTSGRLTDTQYF.

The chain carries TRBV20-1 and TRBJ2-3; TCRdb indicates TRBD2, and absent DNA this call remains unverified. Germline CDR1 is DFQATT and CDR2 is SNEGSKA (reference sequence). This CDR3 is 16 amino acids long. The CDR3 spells CSTRPTTSLVGDTQYF.

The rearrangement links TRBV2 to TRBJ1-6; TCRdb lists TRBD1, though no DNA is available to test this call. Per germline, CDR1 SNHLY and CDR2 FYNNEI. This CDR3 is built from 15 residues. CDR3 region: CASSSNRGPTSPLHF.

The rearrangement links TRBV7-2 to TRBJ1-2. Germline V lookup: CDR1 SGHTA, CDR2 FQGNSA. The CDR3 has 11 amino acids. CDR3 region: CASSGSYGYTF. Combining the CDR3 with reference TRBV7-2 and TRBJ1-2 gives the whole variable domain GAGVSQSPSNKVTEKGKDVELRCDPISGHTALYWYRQSLGQGLEFLIYFQGNSAPDKSGLPSDRFSAERTGGSVSTLTIQRTQQEDSAVYLCASSGSYGYTFGSGTRLTVV.

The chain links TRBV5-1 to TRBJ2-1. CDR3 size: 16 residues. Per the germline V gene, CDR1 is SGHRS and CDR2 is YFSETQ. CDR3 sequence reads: CASSPSPLSSYNEQFF.

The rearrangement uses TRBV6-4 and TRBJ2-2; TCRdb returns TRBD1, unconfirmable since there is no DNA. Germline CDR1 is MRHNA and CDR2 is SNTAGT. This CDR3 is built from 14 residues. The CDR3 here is CASGQGTNTGELFF.

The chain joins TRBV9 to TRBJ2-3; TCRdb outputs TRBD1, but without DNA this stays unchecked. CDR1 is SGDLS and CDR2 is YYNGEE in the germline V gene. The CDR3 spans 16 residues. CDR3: CASSLSGGASTDTQYF.

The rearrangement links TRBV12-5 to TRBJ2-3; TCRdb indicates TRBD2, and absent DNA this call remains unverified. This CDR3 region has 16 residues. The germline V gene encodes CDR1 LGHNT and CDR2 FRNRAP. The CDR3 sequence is CASGSRFRGSQDTQYF.

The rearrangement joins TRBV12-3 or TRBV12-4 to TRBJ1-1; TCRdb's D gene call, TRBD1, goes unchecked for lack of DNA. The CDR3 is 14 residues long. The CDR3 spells CASSATGEGTEAFF.

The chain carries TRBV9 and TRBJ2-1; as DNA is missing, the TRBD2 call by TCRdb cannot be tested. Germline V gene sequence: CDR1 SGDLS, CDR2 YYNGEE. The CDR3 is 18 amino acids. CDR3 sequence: CASSVGDLLSGGYNEQFF. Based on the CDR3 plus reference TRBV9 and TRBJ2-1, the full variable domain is DSGVTQTPKHLITATGQRVTLRCSPRSGDLSVYWYQQSLDQGLQFLIQYYNGEERAKGNILERFSAQQFPDLHSELNLSSLELGDSALYFCASSVGDLLSGGYNEQFFGPGTRLTVL.

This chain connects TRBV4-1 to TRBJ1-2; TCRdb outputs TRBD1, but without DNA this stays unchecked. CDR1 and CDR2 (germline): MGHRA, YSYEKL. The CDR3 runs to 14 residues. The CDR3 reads CASSQEAGQRDYTF.

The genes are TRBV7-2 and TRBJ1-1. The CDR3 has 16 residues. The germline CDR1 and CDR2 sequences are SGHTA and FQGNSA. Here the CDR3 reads CASSLVPLTLNTEAFF.

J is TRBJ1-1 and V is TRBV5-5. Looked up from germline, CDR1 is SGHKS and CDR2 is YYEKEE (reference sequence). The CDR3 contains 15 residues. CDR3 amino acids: CASSSSRLVNTEAFF.

CDR3 amino acids: CASSLYPANYGYTF. J is TRBJ1-2 and V is TRBV7-2. This CDR3 is built from 14 residues. Germline assignment: CDR1 SGHTA and CDR2 FQGNSA.

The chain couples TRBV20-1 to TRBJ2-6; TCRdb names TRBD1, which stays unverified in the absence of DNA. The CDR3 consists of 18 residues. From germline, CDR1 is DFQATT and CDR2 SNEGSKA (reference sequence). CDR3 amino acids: CSALETGGLMAGANVLTF.

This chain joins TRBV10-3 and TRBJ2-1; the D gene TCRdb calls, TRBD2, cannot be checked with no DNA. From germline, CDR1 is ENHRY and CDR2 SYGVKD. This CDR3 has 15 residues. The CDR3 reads CAISLLLAENNEQFF.

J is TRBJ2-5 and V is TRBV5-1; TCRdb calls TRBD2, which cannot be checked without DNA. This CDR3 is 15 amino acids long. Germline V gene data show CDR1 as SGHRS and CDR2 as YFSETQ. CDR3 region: CASSLAASWGETQYF.

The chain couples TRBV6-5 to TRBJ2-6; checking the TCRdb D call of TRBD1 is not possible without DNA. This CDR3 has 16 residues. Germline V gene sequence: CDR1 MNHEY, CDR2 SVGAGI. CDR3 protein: CASSYRNPGGANVLTF.

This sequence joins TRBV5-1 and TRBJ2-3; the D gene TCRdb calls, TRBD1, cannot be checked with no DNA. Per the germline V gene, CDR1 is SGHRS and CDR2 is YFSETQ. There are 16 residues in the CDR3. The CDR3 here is CASSLGSGSITDTQYF.

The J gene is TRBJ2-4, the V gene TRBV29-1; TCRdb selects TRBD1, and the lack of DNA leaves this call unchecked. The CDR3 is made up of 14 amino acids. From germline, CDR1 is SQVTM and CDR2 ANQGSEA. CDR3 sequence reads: CSVGGGQGKNIQYF.

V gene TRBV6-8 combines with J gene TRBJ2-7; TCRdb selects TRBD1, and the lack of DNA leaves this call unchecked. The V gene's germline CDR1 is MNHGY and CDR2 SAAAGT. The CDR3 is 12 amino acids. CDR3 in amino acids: CAGIRDSSRQYF.

CDR3 residues: CSASITSGSYNEQFF. V usage is TRBV20-1 and J usage is TRBJ2-1; TCRdb picks TRBD2, but there is no DNA to check that call. This CDR3 comprises 15 residues. Germline V gene lookup returns CDR1 DFQATT and CDR2 SNEGSKA (reference sequence).

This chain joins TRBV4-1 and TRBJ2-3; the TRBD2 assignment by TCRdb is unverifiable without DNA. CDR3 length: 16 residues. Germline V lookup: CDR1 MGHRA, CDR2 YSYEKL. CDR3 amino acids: CASSQGRRRDTDTQYF.

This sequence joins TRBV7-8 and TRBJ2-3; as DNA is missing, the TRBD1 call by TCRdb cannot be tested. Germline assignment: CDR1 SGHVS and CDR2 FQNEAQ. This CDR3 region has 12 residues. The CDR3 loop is CASVRQGDTQYF.

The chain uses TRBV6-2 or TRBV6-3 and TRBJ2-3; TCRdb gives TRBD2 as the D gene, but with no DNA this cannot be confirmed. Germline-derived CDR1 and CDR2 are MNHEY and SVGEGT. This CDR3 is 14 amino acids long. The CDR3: CASSHGTNGGTQYF.